The source of this T cell receptor beta chain is a study of T cell responses to AZD1222 COVID-19 vaccine. The CDR3 length is 19 residues. Between the trimmed V and J ends, which lost 4 bases and 0 bases, there was a span of 20 bases. Germline CDR1 and CDR2: SGHRS and YFSETQ. This clone has a single count. Data came from immunoSEQ multiplex PCR; TCRdb stores just in-frame clones and leaves some out. The data show some 120,000 clones, approximately 83% seen once. The receptor was derived from an adult in good health. The chain is built from TRBV5-1 and TRBJ2-6; the D gene could be TRBD1 or TRBD2 (5 bases each). This specimen consisted of peripheral blood, obtained on day 0 of AZD1222 vaccination. The CDR3 nucleotides are TGCGCCAGCAGCCCTGCGGGCCGGAAACAGGTCTCTGGGGCCAACGTCCTGACTTTC. The encoded protein is CASSPAGRKQVSGANVLTF.